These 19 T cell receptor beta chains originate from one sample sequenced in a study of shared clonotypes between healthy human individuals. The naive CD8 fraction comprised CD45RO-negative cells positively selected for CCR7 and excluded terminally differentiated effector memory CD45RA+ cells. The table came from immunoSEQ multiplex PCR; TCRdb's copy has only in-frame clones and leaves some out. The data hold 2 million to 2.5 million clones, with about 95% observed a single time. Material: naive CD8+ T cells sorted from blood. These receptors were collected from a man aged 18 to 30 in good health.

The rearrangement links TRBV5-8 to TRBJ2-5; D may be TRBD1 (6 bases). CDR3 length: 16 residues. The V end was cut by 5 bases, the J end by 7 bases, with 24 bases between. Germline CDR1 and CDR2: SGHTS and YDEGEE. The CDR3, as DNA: TGTGCCAGCAGTTTCGGAGAACAGGGATACGGGGTGACCCAGTACTTC. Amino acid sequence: CASSFGEQGYGVTQYF.

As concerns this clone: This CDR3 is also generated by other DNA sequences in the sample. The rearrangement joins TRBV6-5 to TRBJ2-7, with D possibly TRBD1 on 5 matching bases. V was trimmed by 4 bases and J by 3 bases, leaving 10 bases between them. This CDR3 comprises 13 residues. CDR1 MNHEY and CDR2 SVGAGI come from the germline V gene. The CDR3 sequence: CASSLGRVYEQYF. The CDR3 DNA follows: TGTGCCAGCAGTTTGGGCAGGGTCTACGAGCAGTACTTC.

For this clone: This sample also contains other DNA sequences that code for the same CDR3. CDR3 DNA: TGTGCCAGCTCACCGACGTCCAACACCGGGGAGCTGTTTTTT. This codes for CASSPTSNTGELFF. The gene calls are TRBV18 and TRBJ2-2; D remains ambiguous. Per the germline V gene, CDR1 is KGHSH and CDR2 is LQKENI. V was pared by 3 bases and J by 2 bases, with 7 bases between. This CDR3 spans 14 amino acids.

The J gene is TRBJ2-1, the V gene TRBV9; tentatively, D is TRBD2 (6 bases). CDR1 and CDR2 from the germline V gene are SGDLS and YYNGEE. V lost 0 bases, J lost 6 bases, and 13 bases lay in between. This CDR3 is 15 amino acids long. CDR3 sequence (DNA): TGTGCCAGCAGCGTAGGAGGCGGGATAGGCAATGAGCAGTTCTTC. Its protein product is CASSVGGGIGNEQFF.

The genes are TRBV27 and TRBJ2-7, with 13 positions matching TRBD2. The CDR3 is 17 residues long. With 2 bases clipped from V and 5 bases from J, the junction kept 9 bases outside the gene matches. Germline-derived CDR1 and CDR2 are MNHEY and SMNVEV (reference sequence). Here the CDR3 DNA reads TGTGCCAGCAGTTTAGTACTAGCGGGGGGGCCGATCCACGAGCAGTACTTC. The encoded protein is CASSLVLAGGPIHEQYF.

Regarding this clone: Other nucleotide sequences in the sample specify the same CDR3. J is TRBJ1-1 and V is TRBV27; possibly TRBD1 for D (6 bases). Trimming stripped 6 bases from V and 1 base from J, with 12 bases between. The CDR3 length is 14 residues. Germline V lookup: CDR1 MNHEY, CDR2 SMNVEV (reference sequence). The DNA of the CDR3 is TGTGCCAGCAGGACGACAGGAGGGAACACTGAAGCTTTCTTT. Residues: CASRTTGGNTEAFF.

CDR3 sequence: CASSIRWTFNEQFF. In DNA, the CDR3 is TGTGCCAGTAGTATTCGGTGGACTTTCAATGAGCAGTTCTTC. The chain carries TRBV19 and TRBJ2-1; D is possibly TRBD2 (5 bases). The germline V and J ends were trimmed by 3 bases and 6 bases, with 12 bases remaining between them. Germline V gene lookup returns CDR1 LNHDA and CDR2 SQIVND (reference sequence). There are 14 residues in the CDR3.

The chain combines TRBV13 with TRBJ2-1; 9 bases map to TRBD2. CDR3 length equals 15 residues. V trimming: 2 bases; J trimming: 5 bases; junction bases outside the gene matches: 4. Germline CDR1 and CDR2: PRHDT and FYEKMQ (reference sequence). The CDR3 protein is CASSLTAGGNNEQFF. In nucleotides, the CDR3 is TGTGCCAGCAGCTTAACAGCGGGGGGTAACAATGAGCAGTTCTTC.

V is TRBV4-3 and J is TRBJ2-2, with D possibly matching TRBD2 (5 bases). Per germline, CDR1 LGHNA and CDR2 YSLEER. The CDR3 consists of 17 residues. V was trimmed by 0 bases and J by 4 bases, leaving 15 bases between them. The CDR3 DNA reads TGCGCCAGCAGCCAAGATATGTTGGTAGCGAGCACCGGGGAGCTGTTTTTT. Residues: CASSQDMLVASTGELFF.

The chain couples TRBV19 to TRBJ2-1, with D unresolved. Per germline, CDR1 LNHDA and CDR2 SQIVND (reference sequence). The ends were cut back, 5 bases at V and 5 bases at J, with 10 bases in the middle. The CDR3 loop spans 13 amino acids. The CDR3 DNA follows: TGTGCCAGTAGTCTCCACTTGAACAATGAGCAGTTCTTC. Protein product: CASSLHLNNEQFF.

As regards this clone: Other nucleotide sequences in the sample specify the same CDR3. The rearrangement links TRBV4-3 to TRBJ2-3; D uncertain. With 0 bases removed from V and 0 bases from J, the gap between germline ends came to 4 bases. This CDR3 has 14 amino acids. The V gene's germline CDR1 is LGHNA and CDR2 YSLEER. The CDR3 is CASSQEGSTDTQYF. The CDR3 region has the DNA TGCGCCAGCAGCCAAGAAGGAAGCACAGATACGCAGTATTTT.

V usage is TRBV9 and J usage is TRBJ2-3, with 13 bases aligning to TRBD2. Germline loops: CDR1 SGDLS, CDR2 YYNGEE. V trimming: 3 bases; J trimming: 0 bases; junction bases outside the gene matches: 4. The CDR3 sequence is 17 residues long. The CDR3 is CASSEGGLAGSTDTQYF. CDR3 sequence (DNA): TGTGCCAGCAGCGAGGGGGGACTAGCGGGGAGCACAGATACGCAGTATTTT.

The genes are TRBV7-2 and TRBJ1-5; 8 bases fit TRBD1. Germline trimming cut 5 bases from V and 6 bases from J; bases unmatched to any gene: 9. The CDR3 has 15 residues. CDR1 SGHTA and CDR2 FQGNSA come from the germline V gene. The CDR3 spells CASSPAAGGGQPQHF. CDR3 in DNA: TGTGCCAGCAGCCCCGCCGCAGGGGGCGGTCAGCCCCAGCATTTT.

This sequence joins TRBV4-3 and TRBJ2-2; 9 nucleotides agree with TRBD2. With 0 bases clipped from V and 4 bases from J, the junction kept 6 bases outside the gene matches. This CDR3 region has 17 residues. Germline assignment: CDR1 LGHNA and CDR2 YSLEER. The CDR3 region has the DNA TGCGCCAGCAGCCAAGATAGCGGGAGCGCGGCCACCGGGGAGCTGTTTTTT. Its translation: CASSQDSGSAATGELFF.

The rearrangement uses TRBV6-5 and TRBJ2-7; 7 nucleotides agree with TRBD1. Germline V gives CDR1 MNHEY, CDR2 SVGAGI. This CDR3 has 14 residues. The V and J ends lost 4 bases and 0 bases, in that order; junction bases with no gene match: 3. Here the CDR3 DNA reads TGTGCCAGCAGTTGGGGACAGTCCTCCTACGAGCAGTACTTC. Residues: CASSWGQSSYEQYF.

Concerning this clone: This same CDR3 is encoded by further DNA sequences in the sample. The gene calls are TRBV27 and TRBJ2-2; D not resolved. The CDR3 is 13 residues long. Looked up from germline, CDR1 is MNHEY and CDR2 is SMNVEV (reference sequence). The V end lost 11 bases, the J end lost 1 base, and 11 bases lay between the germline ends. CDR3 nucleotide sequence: TGTGCCTCTTCACCGATGAACACCGGGGAGCTGTTTTTT. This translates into CASSPMNTGELFF.

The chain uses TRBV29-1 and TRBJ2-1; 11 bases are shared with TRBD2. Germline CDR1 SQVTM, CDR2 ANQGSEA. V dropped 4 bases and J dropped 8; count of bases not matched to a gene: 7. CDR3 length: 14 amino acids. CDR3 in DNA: TGCAGCGTTGTCCCTAGCGGGAGGTTCTATGAGCAGTTCTTC. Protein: CSVVPSGRFYEQFF.

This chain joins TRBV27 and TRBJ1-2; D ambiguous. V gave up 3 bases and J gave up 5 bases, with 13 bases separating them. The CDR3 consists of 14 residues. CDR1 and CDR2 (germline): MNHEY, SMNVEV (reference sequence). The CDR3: CASSFGKTEYGYTF. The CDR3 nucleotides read TGTGCCAGCAGTTTTGGAAAGACCGAGTATGGCTACACCTTC.

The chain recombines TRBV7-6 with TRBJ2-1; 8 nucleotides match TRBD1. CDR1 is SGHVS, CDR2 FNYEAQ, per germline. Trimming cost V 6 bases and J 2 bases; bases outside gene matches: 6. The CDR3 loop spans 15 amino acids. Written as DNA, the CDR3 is TGTGCCAGCAGGCAGGGGGCAAACACCTACAATGAGCAGTTCTTC. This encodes CASRQGANTYNEQFF.